The clone carrying this T cell receptor beta chain came up a few times. The data derive from a study of blood T cell repertoires in COVID-19. Sequenced by immunoSEQ multiplex PCR; TCRdb stores in-frame clones only, minus some. The sample has about 380,000 clones, more than 75% seen once. Germline values: CDR1 WSHSY, CDR2 SAAADI. This CDR3 spans 20 amino acids. After removal of 0 bases from V and 4 bases from J, the junction contained 16 bases not matched to a gene. Material for sequencing was peripheral blood. J is TRBJ1-2 and V is TRBV10-2; 11 bases are shared with TRBD1. The sequence came from a human donor with acute or convalescent COVID-19. The donor label of this sample is uncertain. The CDR3 nucleotides read TGCGCCAGCAGTGAGTCTGTTAGCGGGGACAGGGGGTTGACCCCCTATGGCTACACCTTC. This translates into CASSESVSGDRGLTPYGYTF.